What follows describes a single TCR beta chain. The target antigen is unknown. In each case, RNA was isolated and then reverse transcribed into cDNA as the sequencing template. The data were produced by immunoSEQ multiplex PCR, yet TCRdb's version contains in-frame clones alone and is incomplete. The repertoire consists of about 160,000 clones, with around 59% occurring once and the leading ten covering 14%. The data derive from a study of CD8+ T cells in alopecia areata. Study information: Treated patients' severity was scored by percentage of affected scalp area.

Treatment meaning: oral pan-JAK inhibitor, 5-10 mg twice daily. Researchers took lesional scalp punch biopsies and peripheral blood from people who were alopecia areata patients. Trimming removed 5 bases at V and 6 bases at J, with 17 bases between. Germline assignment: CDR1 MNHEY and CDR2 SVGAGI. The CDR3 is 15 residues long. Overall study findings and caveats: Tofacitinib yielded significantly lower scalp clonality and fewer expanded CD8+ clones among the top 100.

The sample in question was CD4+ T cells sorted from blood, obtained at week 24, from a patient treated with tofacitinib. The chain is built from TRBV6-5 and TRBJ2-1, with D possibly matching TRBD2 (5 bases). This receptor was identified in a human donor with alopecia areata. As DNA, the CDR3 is TGTGCCAGCAGTCCACTATCATTACTAGTCAATGAGCAGTTCTTC. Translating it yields CASSPLSLLVNEQFF.